This record concerns one TCR beta chain sequence. Its antigen is still unknown. It may be a read error: a sequence one base away is much more abundant. The data derive from a study of T cells after yellow fever vaccination. For the study at large: Low-cell-number fractions underwent preparation using SMART-Seq v4 Ultra Low Input. Notes on the study in general: In FACS-sorted repertoires, abundant clonotypes from the bulk population could appear as contaminants. Subsequent booster samples again held most clones from primary vaccination (around 96% CD4, 85% to 90% CD8).

CDR1 and CDR2 from the germline V gene are SGHTA and FQGTGA. There are 14 residues in the CDR3. They built TCR cDNA with 5'RACE template switching, a step that put in a universal primer site and UMIs. Each CDR3 protein gets one entry after TCRdb re-called the 5' RACE reads with MiXCR. Found here are hundreds of thousands of distinct CDR3 sequences, 8.5% to 10% of them singletons; the top ten hold about 3.7%. The source of this sequence is a man younger than 35 who received the YFV17D yellow fever vaccine. The rearrangement uses TRBV7-3 and TRBJ1-1; 8 nucleotides align to TRBD1. The sequenced sample was CD4+ T cells sorted from PBMCs, obtained 5 days after the yellow fever booster vaccination. The CDR3 here is CASSLNAGGTEACF. The CDR3 DNA reads TGTGCCAGCAGCTTAAATGCAGGGGGCACTGAAGCTTGCTTT.